These T cell receptor beta chains were read from a single sample in a study of blood T cell repertoires in COVID-19. Here immunoSEQ multiplex PCR was the method, and the copy in TCRdb shows in-frame clones only, minus some. The sample consists of over 75,000 clones, approximately 82% of them appearing once. The sample comprised peripheral blood. These receptors originate from a woman in her fifties or sixties with acute or convalescent COVID-19. Each CDR3 is given with its conserved first and last residue. The order of the fields is clone size, V gene, D gene, J gene, CDR3 DNA, CDR3 protein. D genes are given only for firm matches. For some rows the clone size is stated as once, few or many, or as a class when expanded; others skip it.

clone_size: NA
v_call: TRBV5-1
d_call: TRBD1
j_call: TRBJ1-1
cdr3_nt: TGCGCCAGCAGCTTGGGGGACAGGGGTTGGACCAACACTGAAGCTTTCTTT
cdr3_aa: CASSLGDRGWTNTEAFF

clone_size: NA
v_call: TRBV5-6
d_call: TRBD1
j_call: TRBJ2-7
cdr3_nt: TGTGCCAGCAGCCCCGGGACAGGTCTGCGTCGGTCCTTC
cdr3_aa: CASSPGTGLRRSF

clone_size: NA
v_call: TRBV18
d_call: TRBD2
j_call: TRBJ2-1
cdr3_nt: TGTGCCAGCTCCCCGAGGGCTAGCGGGGCCACCTACAATGAGCAGTTCTTC
cdr3_aa: CASSPRASGATYNEQFF

clone_size: NA
v_call: TRBV14
d_call: TRBD1
j_call: TRBJ2-1
cdr3_nt: TGTGCCAGCAGCCCATTAACAGGGGGCAATGAGCAGTTCTTC
cdr3_aa: CASSPLTGGNEQFF

clone_size: NA
v_call: TRBV5-5
d_call: TRBD2
j_call: TRBJ2-1
cdr3_nt: TGTGCCAGCAGCTTGGCACCGGGAGGGGTGGTCAATGAGCAGTTCTTC
cdr3_aa: CASSLAPGGVVNEQFF

clone_size: NA
v_call: TRBV18
d_call: TRBD1
j_call: TRBJ2-2
cdr3_nt: TGTGCCAGCTCACCGGGGACAGCCGCGAACACCGGGGAGCTGTTTTTT
cdr3_aa: CASSPGTAANTGELFF

clone_size: NA
v_call: TRBV3-1/TRBV3-2
d_call: NA
j_call: TRBJ1-4
cdr3_nt: TGTGCCGGAGGGCAGGGAGGAAAACTGTTTTTT
cdr3_aa: CAGGQGGKLFF

clone_size: NA
v_call: TRBV10-2
d_call: NA
j_call: TRBJ1-5
cdr3_nt: TGCGCCAGCAGTGAGTCGGGAGCAGGCAATCAGCCCCAGCATTTT
cdr3_aa: CASSESGAGNQPQHF

clone_size: few
v_call: TRBV19
d_call: TRBD1
j_call: TRBJ1-5
cdr3_nt: TGTGCCAGTAGTATCGCACAGGGGAGCAATCAGCCCCAGCATTTT
cdr3_aa: CASSIAQGSNQPQHF

clone_size: once
v_call: TRBV5-4
d_call: NA
j_call: TRBJ1-6
cdr3_nt: TGTGCCAGCAGCTTGGAACTGGGCAATTCACCCCTCCACTTT
cdr3_aa: CASSLELGNSPLHF

clone_size: NA
v_call: TRBV7-2
d_call: TRBD2
j_call: TRBJ2-3
cdr3_nt: TGTGCCAGCAGCTTATACGGCGGGGGGGCGCGTTACGATACGCAGTATTTT
cdr3_aa: CASSLYGGGARYDTQYF

clone_size: NA
v_call: TRBV7-2
d_call: NA
j_call: TRBJ2-3
cdr3_nt: TGTGCCAGCAGCCCGGAGCCTTCACAGTATTTT
cdr3_aa: CASSPEPSQYF

clone_size: NA
v_call: TRBV7-3
d_call: NA
j_call: TRBJ2-2
cdr3_nt: TGTGCCAGCAGCAACGGTAAAACCGGGGAGCTGTTTTTT
cdr3_aa: CASSNGKTGELFF

clone_size: NA
v_call: TRBV27
d_call: NA
j_call: TRBJ2-5
cdr3_nt: TGTGGCCCCCAGGGGAAGAGCAAAGAGACCCAGTACTTC
cdr3_aa: CGPQGKSKETQYF

clone_size: NA
v_call: TRBV6-5
d_call: NA
j_call: TRBJ1-5
cdr3_nt: TGTGCCAGCAGTTACCAACAGGGCAGGCAGCCCCAGCATTTT
cdr3_aa: CASSYQQGRQPQHF

clone_size: NA
v_call: TRBV11-2
d_call: NA
j_call: TRBJ1-3
cdr3_nt: TGTGCCAGCAGCTCTAGAGCCCGGGAGCGAAACACCATATATTTT
cdr3_aa: CASSSRARERNTIYF